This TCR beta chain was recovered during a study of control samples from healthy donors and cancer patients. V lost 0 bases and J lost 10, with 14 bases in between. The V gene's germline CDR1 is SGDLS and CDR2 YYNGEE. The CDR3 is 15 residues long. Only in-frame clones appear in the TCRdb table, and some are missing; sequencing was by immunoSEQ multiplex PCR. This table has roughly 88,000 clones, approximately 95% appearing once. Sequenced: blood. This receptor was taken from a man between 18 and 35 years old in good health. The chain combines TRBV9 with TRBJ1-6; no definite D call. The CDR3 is CASSVEGAAGSPLHF. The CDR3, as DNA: TGTGCCAGCAGCGTAGAGGGCGCTGCGGGATCACCCCTCCACTTT.